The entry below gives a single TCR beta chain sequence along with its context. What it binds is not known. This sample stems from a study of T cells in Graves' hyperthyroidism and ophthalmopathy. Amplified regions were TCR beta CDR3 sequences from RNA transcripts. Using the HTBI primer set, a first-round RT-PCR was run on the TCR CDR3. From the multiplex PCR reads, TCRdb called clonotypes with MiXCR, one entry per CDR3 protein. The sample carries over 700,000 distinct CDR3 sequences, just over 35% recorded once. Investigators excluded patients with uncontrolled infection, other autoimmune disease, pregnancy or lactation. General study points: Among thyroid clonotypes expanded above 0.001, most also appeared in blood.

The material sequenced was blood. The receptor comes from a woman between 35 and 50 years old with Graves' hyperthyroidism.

The CDR3 DNA is TGTGCCATCAGTGAGTCAAGGCCTGGGGCCAACGTCCTGACTTTC. This codes for CAISESRPGANVLTF. The chain combines TRBV10-3 with TRBJ2-6, with D unresolved. This CDR3 contains 15 residues. V lost 0 bases and J lost 2, with 5 bases in between. Germline V gives CDR1 ENHRY, CDR2 SYGVKD.